Each of the 31 T cell receptor beta chains below was sequenced from the same sample in a study of response to subunit inactivated influenza vaccine. TCRdb called the RT-PCR reads again in MiXCR, with one record for every CDR3 protein. The sample holds approximately 730,000 distinct CDR3 sequences, about 15% seen once. The starting material was PBMCs from blood, obtained less than 15 days before vaccination. These receptors came from a man over 45 who received an inactivated influenza vaccine.

The genes are TRBV5-1 and TRBJ2-5; 7 nucleotides align to TRBD1. The CDR3 totals 14 residues. Looked up from germline, CDR1 is SGHRS and CDR2 is YFSETQ. Trimming at V came to 4 bases and at J to 2 bases, leaving 5 bases not matched to a gene. The DNA of the CDR3 is TGCGCCAGCAGCCGGGGACAGTCTCAAGAGACCCAGTACTTC. Protein product: CASSRGQSQETQYF.

Only a few counts were recorded for this clonotype. J is TRBJ2-1 and V is TRBV12-3 or TRBV12-4, with 13 bases lining up with TRBD2. CDR3 size: 15 residues. J gave up 9 bases and V 5 bases, and 7 bases lay outside the gene matches. The CDR3 bases are TGTGCCAGCAGTAGGACTAGCGGGGGCCGGGGTGAGCAGTTCTTC. It codes for CASSRTSGGRGEQFF.

This clonotype has a handful of counts. The V call is TRBV9, the J call TRBJ2-3, with 9 bases that match TRBD2. This CDR3 contains 14 residues. Trimming took 5 bases from V and 3 from J; bases not matched to a gene: 4. The germline V gene encodes CDR1 SGDLS and CDR2 YYNGEE. The CDR3 sequence is CASSSGSATDTQYF. The CDR3 nucleotides are TGTGCCAGCAGTAGCGGGAGTGCGACAGATACGCAGTATTTT.

Many counts were recorded for this clonotype. In DNA, the CDR3 is TGTGCCAGCAGCGGGGGAGGCTTCACTGAAGCTTTCTTT. This gives the protein CASSGGGFTEAFF. V is TRBV7-9 and J is TRBJ1-1; D is perhaps TRBD1 (5 bases). With 5 bases removed from V and 4 bases from J, the gap between germline ends came to 11 bases. The CDR3 is made up of 13 amino acids. In germline, CDR1 is SEHNR, CDR2 FQNEAQ (reference sequence).

This clonotype was seen only a few times. The chain couples TRBV14 to TRBJ2-5; 7 nucleotides agree with TRBD1. V dropped 1 base and J dropped 0; count of bases not matched to a gene: 5. Germline values: CDR1 SGHDN, CDR2 FVKESK. This CDR3 comprises 16 residues. CDR3: CASSQGDSLYQETQYF. The CDR3 DNA follows: TGTGCCAGCAGCCAAGGGGACAGCCTGTACCAAGAGACCCAGTACTTC.

This clonotype was seen a few times. The chain links TRBV20-1 to TRBJ2-7, with D possibly being TRBD1 (5 bases). Trimming removed 2 bases from V and 6 bases from J, with 14 bases in between. The CDR3 covers 13 residues. Germline-derived CDR1 and CDR2 are DFQATT and SNEGSKA (reference sequence). The CDR3 sequence: CSARPPTAIEQYF. The CDR3 coding sequence is TGCAGTGCTAGACCCCCGACAGCAATCGAGCAGTACTTC.

This clonotype has more than one count but fewer than ten. This rearrangement joins TRBV30 to TRBJ1-1, with TRBD1 matching 8 bases. The V segment lost 4 bases and the J segment 4 bases; nucleotides outside the gene matches: 2. Germline CDR1 is GTSNPN and CDR2 is SVGIG (reference sequence). This CDR3 has 12 amino acids. The CDR3 region has the DNA TGTGCCTGGAACAGGGGGGGCACTGAAGCTTTCTTT. Amino acid sequence: CAWNRGGTEAFF.

This rearrangement joins TRBV9 to TRBJ2-7, with D perhaps matching TRBD2 (6 bases). Germline V CDR1 and CDR2: SGDLS, YYNGEE. Trimming removed 4 bases at V and 1 base at J, with 18 bases between. CDR3 length equals 16 residues. The CDR3 nucleotides read TGTGCCAGCAGCCCGCATGATGTGGGAGGATCCTACGAGCAGTACTTC. As protein: CASSPHDVGGSYEQYF.

V is TRBV10-3 and J is TRBJ2-7; 7 nucleotides line up with TRBD1. Germline loops: CDR1 ENHRY, CDR2 SYGVKD. J was trimmed by 0 bases and V by 5 bases; bases with no gene match: 10. The CDR3 consists of 16 residues. CDR3 in DNA: TGTGCCATCAGTCCTTCCCGGGACAGAGTCTCCTACGAGCAGTACTTC. It specifies CAISPSRDRVSYEQYF.

This chain joins TRBV6-6 and TRBJ2-7, with D possibly being TRBD1 (6 bases). The CDR3 has 13 amino acids. The V end was cut by 1 base, the J end by 5 bases, with 9 bases between. Germline CDR1 and CDR2: MNHNY and SVGAGI (reference sequence). CDR3 coding DNA: TGTGCCAGCAGTTACTGGCCAGGGGACGAGCAGTACTTC. Translating it yields CASSYWPGDEQYF.

This clonotype was counted between two and nine times. The chain combines TRBV4-3 with TRBJ1-5; D possibly corresponds to TRBD1 (5 bases). This CDR3 spans 14 amino acids. Trimming pared 0 bases from V and 6 bases from J, leaving 9 bases between. CDR1 is LGHNA, CDR2 YSLEER, per germline. The CDR3 DNA reads as TGCGCCAGCAGCCAAGACAGGGTTATTCAGCCCCAGCATTTT. Translated, it gives CASSQDRVIQPQHF.

V usage is TRBV6-5 and J usage is TRBJ2-7, with a possible D match to TRBD1 (6 bases). The length of the CDR3 is 15 residues. Germline values: CDR1 MNHEY, CDR2 SVGAGI. Trimming removed 0 bases at V and 9 bases at J, with 18 bases between. The DNA for the CDR3 is TGTGCCAGCAGTTACTCCGGGACAACCAACACAGGGCAGTACTTC. Translation gives CASSYSGTTNTGQYF.

This clonotype was picked up a small number of times. The rearrangement links TRBV6-5 to TRBJ2-7; the D gene is possibly TRBD2 (7 bases). CDR3 size: 17 residues. Germline V gene lookup returns CDR1 MNHEY and CDR2 SVGAGI. V lost 0 bases to trimming and J lost 0 bases, with 15 bases between them. The CDR3 DNA follows: TGTGCCAGCAGTTACTCGAAAGACGCGGGGGCCTCCTACGAGCAGTACTTC. Protein sequence: CASSYSKDAGASYEQYF.

This clonotype was observed a handful of times. The V call is TRBV9, the J call TRBJ1-1; 7 nucleotides line up with TRBD1. There are 14 residues in the CDR3. Germline assignment: CDR1 SGDLS and CDR2 YYNGEE. Losses at the gene ends were 4 bases for V and 7 bases for J; bases not matched to a gene: 10. In nucleotides, the CDR3 is TGTGCCAGCAGCCGAATCGACAGGGCCGGTGAAGCTTTCTTT. As protein: CASSRIDRAGEAFF.

This chain connects TRBV4-2 to TRBJ2-7, with 12 positions matching TRBD2. The J segment lost 7 bases and the V segment lost 2 bases, leaving 6 bases of the junction unmatched. Looked up from germline, CDR1 is LGHNA and CDR2 is YNFKEQ. The CDR3 consists of 15 residues. The chain's CDR3 is CASSQSTLAGGEQYF. DNA of the CDR3: TGTGCCAGCAGCCAAAGCACGCTAGCGGGAGGGGAGCAGTACTTC.

V and J are TRBV6-1 and TRBJ2-5, with 8 bases aligning to TRBD2. V lost 8 bases and J lost 4; bases outside the gene matches: 6. The CDR3 spans 13 residues. Germline V gene sequence: CDR1 MNHNS, CDR2 SASEGT. The CDR3 spells CASYYAGGETQYF. The CDR3 DNA sequence: TGTGCCAGCTACTACGCGGGGGGAGAGACCCAGTACTTC.

The CDR3 region is CAWDRAQGYSEQYF. The CDR3, as DNA: TGTGCCTGGGACCGGGCCCAGGGTTACTCCGAGCAGTACTTC. This sequence joins TRBV30 and TRBJ2-7; D may be TRBD1 (5 bases). This CDR3 has 14 amino acids. Germline loops: CDR1 GTSNPN, CDR2 SVGIG (reference sequence). V gave up 5 bases and J gave up 6 bases, with 20 bases separating them.

This chain joins TRBV20-1 and TRBJ2-5; D is uncertain. The CDR3 contains 15 residues. V gave up 0 bases and J gave up 5 bases, with 16 bases separating them. CDR1 is DFQATT and CDR2 is SNEGSKA in the germline V gene (reference sequence). This CDR3 reads CSARDHKGNPETQYF. The CDR3 coding sequence is TGCAGTGCTAGAGATCATAAAGGCAACCCTGAGACCCAGTACTTC.

This clonotype was seen ten or more times. The chain links TRBV3-1 to TRBJ1-1; 7 nucleotides match TRBD1. CDR1 is LGHDT and CDR2 is YNNKEL in the germline V gene (reference sequence). V was clipped by 1 base and J by 5 bases; unmatched bases: 1. The CDR3 covers 13 residues. This CDR3 is CASSQVQGTEAFF. The CDR3 bases are TGTGCCAGCAGCCAAGTACAGGGGACTGAAGCTTTCTTT.

The V gene is TRBV20-1, the J gene TRBJ2-3; D perhaps matches TRBD1 (6 bases). Trimming took off 6 bases at V and 3 bases at J, with 25 bases between the two ends. Germline V gene lookup returns CDR1 DFQATT and CDR2 SNEGSKA (reference sequence). This CDR3 has 17 amino acids. CDR3 sequence: CSAQDSFGSGVTDTQYF. The CDR3 nucleotides read TGCAGTGCCCAGGACAGCTTCGGTTCTGGGGTGACAGATACGCAGTATTTT.

The chain recombines TRBV20-1 with TRBJ2-2; D remains unclear. V was pared by 3 bases and J by 0 bases, with 8 bases between. Germline V gives CDR1 DFQATT, CDR2 SNEGSKA (reference sequence). The CDR3 totals 14 residues. This CDR3 is CSASSQTNTGELFF. The CDR3 coding sequence is TGCAGTGCTAGTTCACAGACGAACACCGGGGAGCTGTTTTTT.

This clonotype appeared a few times. The rearrangement uses TRBV6-2 or TRBV6-3 and TRBJ2-1; 9 bases line up with TRBD2. The germline V gene encodes CDR1 MNHEY and CDR2 SVGEGT. Trimming cost V 2 bases and J 4 bases; bases outside gene matches: 6. This CDR3 comprises 16 residues. CDR3 region: CASSYAFAGGYNEQFF. The CDR3 coding sequence is TGTGCCAGCAGTTACGCATTTGCGGGAGGGTACAATGAGCAGTTCTTC.

This chain connects TRBV7-9 to TRBJ2-6; no definite D call. The CDR3 consists of 17 residues. The germline V and J ends were trimmed by 6 bases and 0 bases, with 15 bases remaining between them. Germline CDR1 SEHNR, CDR2 FQNEAQ (reference sequence). CDR3 coding DNA: TGTGCCAGCAGTTCAACACTCCCAATCTCTGGGGCCAACGTCCTGACTTTC. Residues: CASSSTLPISGANVLTF.

This clonotype was observed at least ten times. The genes are TRBV7-9 and TRBJ2-3; 7 nucleotides agree with TRBD1. V shed 5 bases and J 3 bases; nucleotides not matched to a gene: 2. Germline CDR1 and CDR2: SEHNR and FQNEAQ (reference sequence). The CDR3 runs 13 residues. CDR3 DNA sequence: TGTGCCAGCAGCAGGGGGCTGACAGATACGCAGTATTTT. Translating it yields CASSRGLTDTQYF.

The CDR3 here is CASSLGTLRANVLTF. The CDR3 nucleotides read TGTGCCAGCAGCTTGGGTACTCTTCGGGCCAACGTCCTGACTTTC. The chain links TRBV11-2 to TRBJ2-6; D is undetermined. The germline gives CDR1 SGHAT, CDR2 FQNNGV. Trimming pared 3 bases from V and 5 bases from J, leaving 11 bases between. This CDR3 comprises 15 residues.

Remarks on this clonotype: Its ends do not fully match the called genes, so a read error is possible. The chain's CDR3 is CSARKDGATDEKLFF. CDR3 nucleotides: TGCAGTGCTAGAAAGGACGGCGCAACTGATGAAAAACTGTTTTTT. The V gene is TRBV20-1, the J gene TRBJ1-4; D unresolved. Germline-derived CDR1 and CDR2 are DFQATT and SNEGSKA (reference sequence). The CDR3 spans 15 residues.

A few counts support this clonotype. This chain uses TRBV15 with TRBJ2-5; 9 bases line up with TRBD2. V was clipped by 5 bases and J by 5 bases; unmatched bases: 12. Germline V lookup: CDR1 LNHNV, CDR2 YYDKDF (reference sequence). This CDR3 is 16 amino acids long. The CDR3 DNA sequence: TGTGCCACCAGCGATACCGGGACTAGCTATCCGGAGACCCAGTACTTC. This gives the protein CATSDTGTSYPETQYF.

This clonotype has more than one count but fewer than ten. The chain links TRBV29-1 to TRBJ2-3; the match to TRBD2 covers 10 bases. CDR3 length: 14 amino acids. The V segment lost 5 bases and the J segment 5 bases; nucleotides outside the gene matches: 7. Germline-derived CDR1 and CDR2 are SQVTM and ANQGSEA. CDR3: CSVSPSGRIDTQYF. The CDR3 nucleotides are TGCAGCGTTTCCCCTAGCGGGAGAATAGATACGCAGTATTTT.

This chain uses TRBV6-2 or TRBV6-3 with TRBJ2-7, with 8 bases lining up with TRBD1. CDR1 MNHEY and CDR2 SVGEGT come from the germline V gene. V was pared by 2 bases and J by 3 bases, with 9 bases of the junction left unmatched. CDR3 length equals 16 residues. Here the CDR3 DNA reads TGTGCCAGCAGTTACCTCCCGGGACAGGCAATCTACGAGCAGTACTTC. It translates to CASSYLPGQAIYEQYF.

CDR3 amino acids: CASSLGALAGAYEQYF. CDR3 sequence (DNA): TGCGCCAGCAGCTTAGGCGCACTAGCGGGGGCCTACGAGCAGTACTTC. This chain joins TRBV5-1 and TRBJ2-7; 11 positions agree with TRBD2. Germline V gives CDR1 SGHRS, CDR2 YFSETQ. This CDR3 comprises 16 residues. Losses at the gene ends were 2 bases for V and 2 bases for J; bases not matched to a gene: 6.

The chain carries TRBV7-9 and TRBJ1-1, with D unresolved. The ends were cut back, 5 bases at V and 11 bases at J, with 18 bases in the middle. The CDR3 consists of 13 residues. Germline V gene lookup returns CDR1 SEHNR and CDR2 FQNEAQ (reference sequence). The CDR3: CASSPTVRGAAFF. The CDR3 DNA reads TGTGCCAGCAGCCCTACCGTACGGGGAGCGGCTTTCTTT.